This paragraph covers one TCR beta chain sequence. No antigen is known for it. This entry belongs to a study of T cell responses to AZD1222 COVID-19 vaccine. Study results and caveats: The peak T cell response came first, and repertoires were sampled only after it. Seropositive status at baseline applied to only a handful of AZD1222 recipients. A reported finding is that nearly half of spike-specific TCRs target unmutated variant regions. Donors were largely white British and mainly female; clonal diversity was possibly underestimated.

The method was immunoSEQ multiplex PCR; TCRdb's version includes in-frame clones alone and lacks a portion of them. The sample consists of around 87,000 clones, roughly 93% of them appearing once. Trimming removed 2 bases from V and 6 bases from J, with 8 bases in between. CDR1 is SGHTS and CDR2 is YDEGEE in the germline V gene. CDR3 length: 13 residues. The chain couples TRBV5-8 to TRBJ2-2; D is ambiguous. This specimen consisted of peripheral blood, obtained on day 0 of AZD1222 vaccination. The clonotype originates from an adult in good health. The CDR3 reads CASSFLPAGELFF. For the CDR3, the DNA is TGTGCCAGCAGCTTCCTTCCGGCCGGGGAGCTGTTTTTT.